A selection of T cell receptor beta chains follows, all from one sample in a study of PD-1 blockade in mismatch repair-deficient tumors. Using immunoSEQ multiplex PCR, the repertoire was profiled, and TCRdb retains in-frame clones only, with some absent. Among over 100,000 clones listed, 65% to 80% were seen once. This material consisted of peripheral blood, taken roughly 60 weeks after starting pembrolizumab. The receptor set was obtained from an adult with mismatch repair-deficient cancer. The CDR3 runs from the conserved cysteine through the conserved F or W. The D gene is left open where the match is weak. Some rows have no size entry. The others give once, few or many, or a class for an expanded clone.

>TRBD1|-|TRBV4-1|TRBJ2-2
TGCGCCAGCAGCCCTTCCACAGGGGGAGCTGACACCGGGGAGCTGTTTTTT
CASSPSTGGADTGELFF
>-|-|TRBV11-2|TRBJ2-3
TGTGCCAGCAGCTATGATAGCGGAAGCACAGATACGCAGTATTTT
CASSYDSGSTDTQYF
>TRBD2|-|TRBV30|TRBJ2-3
TGTGCCTGGAGTTTCAGCGGGGGGCGGGATACGCAGTATTTT
CAWSFSGGRDTQYF
>-|-|TRBV7-9|TRBJ2-1
TGTGCCAGCAGCTCCTCGGGAGCCCAGCCGTACAATGAGCAGTTCTTC
CASSSSGAQPYNEQFF
>-|few|TRBV7-9|TRBJ2-3
TGTGCCAGCAGCTTTCTGCAGGGGGAGGGTTCTCTGGCAGATACGCAGTATTTT
CASSFLQGEGSLADTQYF
>-|-|TRBV7-2|TRBJ1-1
TGTGCCAGCAGCTTATGGGCAGCGATGAACACTGAAGCTTTCTTT
CASSLWAAMNTEAFF
>TRBD2|few|TRBV2|TRBJ2-5
TGTGCCAGCAGCGGACTAGCGGGAGAGGAGACCCAGTACTTC
CASSGLAGEETQYF
>TRBD1|-|TRBV30|TRBJ1-1
TGTGCCTGGGGGGACAGCGCGACCACTGAAGCTTTCTTT
CAWGDSATTEAFF
>TRBD1|-|TRBV14|TRBJ1-1
TGTGCCAGCAGCCAAAGGGGGCTTTACACTGAAGCTTTCTTT
CASSQRGLYTEAFF
>TRBD1|-|TRBV19|TRBJ2-3
TGTGCCAGCCTTCTGGGGACAGCGGACACAGATACGCAGTATTTT
CASLLGTADTDTQYF
>-|-|TRBV10-3|TRBJ2-1
TGTGCCATCAGTGATGTAGCGGCCTACAATGAGCAGTTCTTC
CAISDVAAYNEQFF
>-|-|TRBV11-2|TRBJ2-6
TGTGCCAGCAGCTTAGGGCCCTCTGGGGCCAACGTCCTGACTTTC
CASSLGPSGANVLTF
>TRBD1|-|TRBV30|TRBJ1-2
TGTGCCTGGAGTGTAGAGAGGGGGCCTTATGGCTACACCTTC
CAWSVERGPYGYTF
>-|few|TRBV6-6|TRBJ2-7
TGTGCCAGCAGTTACGGGCGGGACTACGAGCAGTACTTC
CASSYGRDYEQYF
>-|-|TRBV2|TRBJ2-7
TGTGCCAGCAGTGGTACGGACTCCTACGAGCAGTACTTC
CASSGTDSYEQYF
>-|-|TRBV19|TRBJ1-5
TGTGCCAGTAGTTTAGTCGGGGGGGCAAGGAGCAATCAGCCCCAGCATTTT
CASSLVGGARSNQPQHF
>-|few|TRBV29-1|TRBJ1-5
TGCAGCGTTGGTGTTTATGGCAATCAGCCCCAGCATTTT
CSVGVYGNQPQHF
>-|-|TRBV11-3|TRBJ1-1
TGTGCCAGCAGCTTAGATCTTATCTTGAGGCAGACGAACACTGAAGCTTTCTTT
CASSLDLILRQTNTEAFF
>-|-|TRBV7-9|TRBJ2-3
TGTGCCAGCGTTAATTCGGGAGATACGCAGTATTTT
CASVNSGDTQYF
>-|few|TRBV20-1|TRBJ1-1
TGCAGTGCTACAGAAAACACTGAAGCTTTCTTT
CSATENTEAFF
>-|-|TRBV14|TRBJ1-4
TGTGCCAGCAGCCAAAAATATCTGCCGGGACTTAGGAAGGAAAAACTGTTTTTT
CASSQKYLPGLRKEKLFF
>-|few|TRBV6-5|TRBJ1-2
TGTGCCAGCAGTTACCCGGGGATTGGTGGCTACACCTTC
CASSYPGIGGYTF
>-|-|TRBV15|TRBJ2-3
TGTGCCACCAGCGGAGGGCCAGGGTTGCTAGATACGCAGTATTTT
CATSGGPGLLDTQYF
>TRBD1|few|TRBV2|TRBJ1-2
TGTGCCAGCAGGGAAGTCGAGGGGGCTGGCTACACCTTC
CASREVEGAGYTF
>-|few|TRBV2|TRBJ1-5
TGTGCCAGCAGTCCGGGGTTTAGCAATCAGCCCCAGCATTTT
CASSPGFSNQPQHF
>-|-|TRBV10-1|TRBJ2-5
TGCGCCAGCAGTCGCACTCGGGAGAACCAAGAGACCCAGTACTTC
CASSRTRENQETQYF
>TRBD1|-|TRBV6-5|TRBJ1-2
TGTGCCAGCGGACAGGACAGTCCCTATGGCTACACCTTC
CASGQDSPYGYTF
>-|-|TRBV6-6|TRBJ1-1
TGTGCCAGCAGTTCAGGCGCCCCTGAAGCTTTCTTT
CASSSGAPEAFF
>-|-|TRBV7-2|TRBJ1-4
TGTGCCAGCAGCCCTGATGGGGGGGCGGGCGAAAAACTGTTTTTT
CASSPDGGAGEKLFF